This T cell receptor beta chain was observed in a study of blood T cell repertoires in COVID-19. This clone appeared a few times. The V end was cut by 5 bases, the J end by 0 bases, with 13 bases between. CDR1 and CDR2 from the germline V gene are SQVTM and ANQGSEA. CDR3 length equals 15 residues. Authors' data handling: Reference gene primer amplification in the assay estimated nucleated cell counts. Generated by immunoSEQ multiplex PCR, the TCRdb table keeps only in-frame clones and is missing some. That table furnishes V, J and clone size, whereas the DNA furnished D and trimming. The table has some 150,000 clones, roughly 90% seen once.

The clonotype was recovered from a woman in her twenties or thirties with acute COVID-19. J is TRBJ2-2 and V is TRBV29-1; a weak D match, TRBD2 (6 bases). The sequencing sample was made of PBMCs or T cells enriched from blood (not recorded which). CDR3 DNA sequence: TGCAGCGTTCAGGTATCGGGGGCGAACACCGGGGAGCTGTTTTTT. Translation: CSVQVSGANTGELFF.